The clone carrying this TCR beta chain appeared a few times. These data originate in a study of early T cells in non-severe SARS-CoV-2 infection. Study context: Sequencing used unsorted whole-blood bulk RNA, so chains lack pairing.

CDR1 MDHEN and CDR2 SYDVKM come from the germline V gene. This CDR3 is built from 17 residues. The V end lost 4 bases, the J end lost 5 bases, and 23 bases lay between the germline ends. Unique molecular identifiers (one per individual cDNA molecule) were attached. TCRdb re-called the 5' RACE reads through MiXCR, storing one row per CDR3 protein. The table includes around 80,000 distinct CDR3 sequences, about 10% detected once. The TCR comes from an adult who was a healthcare worker with PCR-confirmed SARS-CoV-2 infection or an uninfected control (not recorded which). The chain carries TRBV28 and TRBJ2-5, with a tentative D call TRBD1 (5 bases). Sequencing was performed on whole blood, taken at baseline. CDR3 DNA sequence: TGTGCCAGCAGTTCCTACCGTCGACAGTTCACTGGGGAGACCCAGTACTTC. This translates into CASSSYRRQFTGETQYF.